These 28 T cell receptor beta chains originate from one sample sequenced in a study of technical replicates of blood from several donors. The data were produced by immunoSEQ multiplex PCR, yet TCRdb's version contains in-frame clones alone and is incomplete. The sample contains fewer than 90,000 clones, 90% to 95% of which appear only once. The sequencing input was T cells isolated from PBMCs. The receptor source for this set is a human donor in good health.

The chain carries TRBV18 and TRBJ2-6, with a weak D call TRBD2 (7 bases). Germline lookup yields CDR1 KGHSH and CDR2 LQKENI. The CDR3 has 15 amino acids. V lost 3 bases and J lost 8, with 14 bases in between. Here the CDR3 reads CASSPVAGAPNVLTF. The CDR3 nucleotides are TGTGCCAGCTCACCCGTCGCGGGGGCGCCCAACGTCCTGACTTTC. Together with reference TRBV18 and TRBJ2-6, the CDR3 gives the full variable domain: NAGVMQNPRHLVRRRGQEARLRCSPMKGHSHVYWYRQLPEEGLKFMVYLQKENIIDESGMPKERFSAEFPKEGPSILRIQQVVRGDSAAYFCASSPVAGAPNVLTFGAGSRLTVL.

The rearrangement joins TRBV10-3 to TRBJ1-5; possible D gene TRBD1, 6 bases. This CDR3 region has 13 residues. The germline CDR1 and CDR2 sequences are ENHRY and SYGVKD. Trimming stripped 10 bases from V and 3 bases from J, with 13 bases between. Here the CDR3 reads CATQDSLNQPQHF. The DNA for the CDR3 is TGTGCCACCCAGGACAGCCTCAATCAGCCCCAGCATTTT.

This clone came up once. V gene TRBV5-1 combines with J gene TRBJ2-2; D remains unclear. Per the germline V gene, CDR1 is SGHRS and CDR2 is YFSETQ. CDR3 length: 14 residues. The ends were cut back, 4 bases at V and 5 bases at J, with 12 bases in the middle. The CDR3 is CASSPQTTTGELFF. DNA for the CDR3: TGCGCCAGCAGCCCACAGACCACAACCGGGGAGCTGTTTTTT.

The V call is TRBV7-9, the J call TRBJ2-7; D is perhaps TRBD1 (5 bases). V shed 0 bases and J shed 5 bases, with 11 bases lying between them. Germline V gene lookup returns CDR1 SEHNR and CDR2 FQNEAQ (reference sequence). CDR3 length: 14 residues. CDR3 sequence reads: CASSLAQAPDEQYF. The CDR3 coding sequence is TGTGCCAGCAGCTTAGCACAGGCCCCAGACGAGCAGTACTTC.

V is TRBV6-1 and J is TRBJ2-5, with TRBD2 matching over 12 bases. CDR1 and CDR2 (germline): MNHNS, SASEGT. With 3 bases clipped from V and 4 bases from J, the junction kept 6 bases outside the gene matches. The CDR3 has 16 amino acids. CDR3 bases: TGTGCCAGCAGTGATGGACTAGCGGGGTTTTTAGAGACCCAGTACTTC. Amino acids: CASSDGLAGFLETQYF.

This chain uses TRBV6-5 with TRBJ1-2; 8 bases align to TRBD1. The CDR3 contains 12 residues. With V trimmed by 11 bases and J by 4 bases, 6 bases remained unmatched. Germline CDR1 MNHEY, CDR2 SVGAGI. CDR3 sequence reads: CAVRDRSYGYTF. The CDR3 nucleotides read TGTGCCGTTAGGGACAGGTCCTATGGCTACACCTTC.

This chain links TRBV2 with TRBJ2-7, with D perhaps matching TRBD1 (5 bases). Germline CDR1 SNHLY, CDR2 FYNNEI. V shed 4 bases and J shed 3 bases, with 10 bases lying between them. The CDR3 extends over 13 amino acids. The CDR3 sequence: CASSGGQGYEQYF. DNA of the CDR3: TGTGCCAGCAGTGGGGGTCAGGGCTACGAGCAGTACTTC.

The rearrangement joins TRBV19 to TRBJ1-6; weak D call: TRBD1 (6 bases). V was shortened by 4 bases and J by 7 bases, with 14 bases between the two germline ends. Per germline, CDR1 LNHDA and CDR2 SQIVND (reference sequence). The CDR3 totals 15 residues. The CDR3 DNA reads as TGTGCCAGTAGTACTTCTCTCACAGGGAATTCACCCCTCCACTTT. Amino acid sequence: CASSTSLTGNSPLHF. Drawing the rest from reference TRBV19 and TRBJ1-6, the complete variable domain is DGGITQSPKYLFRKEGQNVTLSCEQNLNHDAMYWYRQDPGQGLRLIYYSQIVNDFQKGDIAEGYSVSREKKESFPLTVTSAQKNPTAFYLCASSTSLTGNSPLHFGNGTRLTVT.

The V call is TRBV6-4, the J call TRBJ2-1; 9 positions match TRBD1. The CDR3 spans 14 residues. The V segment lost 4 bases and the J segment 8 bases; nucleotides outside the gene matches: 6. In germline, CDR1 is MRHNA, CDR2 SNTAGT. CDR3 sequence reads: CASSAGQGGDEQFF. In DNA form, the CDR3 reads TGTGCCAGCAGTGCGGGACAGGGTGGGGATGAGCAGTTCTTC.

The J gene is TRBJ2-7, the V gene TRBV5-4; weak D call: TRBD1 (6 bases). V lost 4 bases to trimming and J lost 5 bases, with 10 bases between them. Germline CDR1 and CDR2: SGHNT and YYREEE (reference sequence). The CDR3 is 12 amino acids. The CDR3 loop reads CASSPQGNEQYF. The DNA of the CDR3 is TGTGCCAGCAGCCCACAGGGAAACGAGCAGTACTTC.

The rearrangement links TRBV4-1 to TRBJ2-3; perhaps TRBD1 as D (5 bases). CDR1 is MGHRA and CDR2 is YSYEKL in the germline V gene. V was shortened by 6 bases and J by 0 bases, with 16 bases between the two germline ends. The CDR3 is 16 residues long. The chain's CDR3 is CASRRGQFSSTDTQYF. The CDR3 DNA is TGCGCCAGCAGACGCGGACAATTCAGTAGCACAGATACGCAGTATTTT.

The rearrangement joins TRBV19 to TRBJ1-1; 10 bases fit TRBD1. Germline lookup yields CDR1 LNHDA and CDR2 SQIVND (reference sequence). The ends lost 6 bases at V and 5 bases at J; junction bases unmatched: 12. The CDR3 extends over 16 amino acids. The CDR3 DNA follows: TGTGCCAGTAGGAACCGGGACAGGGGATTTCTTACTGAAGCTTTCTTT. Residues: CASRNRDRGFLTEAFF.

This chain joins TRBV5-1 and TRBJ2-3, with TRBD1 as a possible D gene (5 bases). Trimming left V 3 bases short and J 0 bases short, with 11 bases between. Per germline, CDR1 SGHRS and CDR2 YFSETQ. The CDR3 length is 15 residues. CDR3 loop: CASSSPGYSTDTQYF. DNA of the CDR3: TGCGCCAGCAGCTCCCCAGGGTATAGCACAGATACGCAGTATTTT.

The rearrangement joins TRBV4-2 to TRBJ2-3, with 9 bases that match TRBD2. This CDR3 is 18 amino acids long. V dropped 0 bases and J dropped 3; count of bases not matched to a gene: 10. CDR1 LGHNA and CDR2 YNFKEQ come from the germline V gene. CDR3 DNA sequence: TGTGCCAGCAGCCAAGATGCGGGAGGGCAAGGAGGGACAGATACGCAGTATTTT. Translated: CASSQDAGGQGGTDTQYF.

CDR3 amino acids: CASSRDTNRERNTIYF. CDR3 bases: TGCGCCAGCAGCCGAGATACGAACCGGGAACGAAACACCATATATTTT. This chain uses TRBV5-1 with TRBJ1-3, with D unclear. V was pared by 4 bases and J by 5 bases, with 19 bases between. CDR3 length: 16 residues. Germline V gene data show CDR1 as SGHRS and CDR2 as YFSETQ.

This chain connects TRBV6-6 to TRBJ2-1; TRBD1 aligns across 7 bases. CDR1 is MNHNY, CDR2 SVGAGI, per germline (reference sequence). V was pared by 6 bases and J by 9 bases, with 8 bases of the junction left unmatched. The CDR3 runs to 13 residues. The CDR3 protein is CASRRLDRAEQFF. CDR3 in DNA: TGTGCCAGCAGACGCCTCGACAGGGCTGAGCAGTTCTTC.

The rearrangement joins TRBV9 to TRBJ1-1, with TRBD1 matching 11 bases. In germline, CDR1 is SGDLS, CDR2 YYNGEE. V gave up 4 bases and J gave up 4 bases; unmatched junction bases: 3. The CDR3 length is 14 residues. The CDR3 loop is CASSTGTGGTEAFF. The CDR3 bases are TGTGCCAGCAGCACGGGGACAGGGGGCACTGAAGCTTTCTTT.

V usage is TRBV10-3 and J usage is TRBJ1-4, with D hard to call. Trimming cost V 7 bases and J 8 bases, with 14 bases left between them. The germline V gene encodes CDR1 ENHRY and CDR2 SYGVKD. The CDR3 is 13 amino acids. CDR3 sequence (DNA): TGTGCCATCACGAGGGCGGTAGGGGAAAAACTGTTTTTT. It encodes CAITRAVGEKLFF.

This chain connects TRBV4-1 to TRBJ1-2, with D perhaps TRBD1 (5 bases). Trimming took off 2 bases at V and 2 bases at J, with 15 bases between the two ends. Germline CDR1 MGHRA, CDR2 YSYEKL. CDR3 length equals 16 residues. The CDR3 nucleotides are TGCGCCAGCAGCCAACAAGACAGCAGAACAAACTATGGCTACACCTTC. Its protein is CASSQQDSRTNYGYTF.

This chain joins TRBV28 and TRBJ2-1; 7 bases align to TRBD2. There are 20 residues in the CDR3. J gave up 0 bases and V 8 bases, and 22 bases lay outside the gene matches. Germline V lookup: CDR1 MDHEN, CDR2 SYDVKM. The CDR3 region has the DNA TGTGCCAGCGGGGGTGCTATTGGTAGCGGGTCAGCTCCCTCCTACAATGAGCAGTTCTTC. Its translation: CASGGAIGSGSAPSYNEQFF.

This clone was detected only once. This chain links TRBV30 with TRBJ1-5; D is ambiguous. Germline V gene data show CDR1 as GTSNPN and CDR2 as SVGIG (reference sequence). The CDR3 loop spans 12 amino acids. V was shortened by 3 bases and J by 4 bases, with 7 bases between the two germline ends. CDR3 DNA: TGTGCCTGGAGGACAAGAAATCAGCCCCAGCATTTT. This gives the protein CAWRTRNQPQHF.

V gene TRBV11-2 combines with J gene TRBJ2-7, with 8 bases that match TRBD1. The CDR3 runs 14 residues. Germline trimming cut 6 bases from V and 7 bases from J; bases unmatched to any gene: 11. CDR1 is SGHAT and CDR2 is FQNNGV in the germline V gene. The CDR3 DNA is TGTGCCAGCAGTTCCGACAGGGGACCGAAAGAGCAGTACTTC. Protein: CASSSDRGPKEQYF. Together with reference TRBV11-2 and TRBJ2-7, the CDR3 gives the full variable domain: EAGVAQSPRYKIIEKRQSVAFWCNPISGHATLYWYQQILGQGPKLLIQFQNNGVVDDSQLPKDRFSAERLKGVDSTLKIQPAKLEDSAVYLCASSSDRGPKEQYFGPGTRLTVT.

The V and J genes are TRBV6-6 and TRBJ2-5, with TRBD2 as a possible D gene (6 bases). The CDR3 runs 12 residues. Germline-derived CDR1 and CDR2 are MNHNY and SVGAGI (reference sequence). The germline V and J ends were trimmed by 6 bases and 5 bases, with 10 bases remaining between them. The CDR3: CASREGWETQYF. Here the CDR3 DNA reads TGTGCCAGCAGGGAGGGGTGGGAGACCCAGTACTTC.

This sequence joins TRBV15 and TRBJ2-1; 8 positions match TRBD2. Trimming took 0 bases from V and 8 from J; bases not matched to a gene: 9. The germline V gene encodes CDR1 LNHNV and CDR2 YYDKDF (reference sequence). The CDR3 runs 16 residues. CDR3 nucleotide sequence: TGTGCCACCAGCAGAGAATCCGGGACTAGGGTCGATGAGCAGTTCTTC. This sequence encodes CATSRESGTRVDEQFF.

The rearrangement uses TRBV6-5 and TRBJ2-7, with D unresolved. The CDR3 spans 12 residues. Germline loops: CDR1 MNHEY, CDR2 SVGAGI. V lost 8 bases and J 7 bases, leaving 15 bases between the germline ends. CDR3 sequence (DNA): TGTGCCAGCCTCGGAACGGCGGATGAGCAGTACTTC. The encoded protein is CASLGTADEQYF.

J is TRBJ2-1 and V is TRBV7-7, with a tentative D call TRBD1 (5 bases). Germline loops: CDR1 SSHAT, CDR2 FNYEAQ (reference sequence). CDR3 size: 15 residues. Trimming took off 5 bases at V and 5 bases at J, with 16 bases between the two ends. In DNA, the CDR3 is TGTGCCAGCAGCGTAGGTCAGGGCCGGGACAATGAGCAGTTCTTC. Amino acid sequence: CASSVGQGRDNEQFF.

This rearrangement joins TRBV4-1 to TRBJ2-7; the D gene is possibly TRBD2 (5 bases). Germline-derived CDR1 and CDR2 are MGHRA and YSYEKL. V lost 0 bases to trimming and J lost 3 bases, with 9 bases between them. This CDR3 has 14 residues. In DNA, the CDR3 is TGCGCCAGCAGCCAAGAATCAGCGGACTACGAGCAGTACTTC. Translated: CASSQESADYEQYF.

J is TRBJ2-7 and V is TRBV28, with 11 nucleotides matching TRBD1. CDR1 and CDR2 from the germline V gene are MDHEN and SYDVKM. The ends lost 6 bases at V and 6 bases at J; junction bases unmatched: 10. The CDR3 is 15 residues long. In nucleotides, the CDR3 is TGTGCCAGCAGCATTTCAACCGGGACAGGGGGCGAGCAGTACTTC. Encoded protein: CASSISTGTGGEQYF.